This T cell receptor (beta chain) was identified in a study of vaccination effects on CD4 cells after COVID-19. The trim removed 6 bases at V and 0 bases at J, leaving 7 bases unmatched. The V gene's germline CDR1 is MNHEY and CDR2 SMNVEV (reference sequence). The CDR3 has 16 amino acids. Some clones are missing from TCRdb's copy, which holds only in-frame ones; the method was immunoSEQ multiplex PCR. The sample gives 60,000 to 90,000 clones, approximately 80% of which show up once; 0.95% to 1.5% is in the top ten. Before sequencing, viral peptide pools were used by the ViraFEST assay to expand antigen-specific CD4+ T cells. At the end of around 11 days of culture, CD4+ T cells were isolated. Participants were vaccinated with two doses of either the BNT162b2 or mRNA-1273 vaccine. Vaccine recipients lacked prior SARS-CoV-2 infection and had negative nucleocapsid antibodies. After approximately 2 million PBMC were placed in each well, they were cultured with approximately 10 IU/ml IL-2 and around 10 ug/ml peptides.

Concerning this clone: The antigen is not known.

This chain links TRBV27 with TRBJ2-7; TRBD2 matches 11 bases. The starting material was CD4+ T cells from PBMCs cultured with HCoV-229E spike peptides, obtained after COVID-19 vaccination. The receptor was derived from a human donor who received a COVID-19 vaccine. CDR3 in DNA: TGTGCCAGCAGATGCGTGGGACTAGCGGTCTCCTACGAGCAGTACGTC. Its protein is CASRCVGLAVSYEQYV.